The rows below give T cell receptor beta chains drawn from one sample of a study of beta chain features in type 1 diabetes. Clones were sequenced by immunoSEQ multiplex PCR, and TCRdb holds only the in-frame ones, with some missing. Here the sample spans 680,000 or so clones, roughly 16% being singletons. Material: naive CD4+ T cells from blood. The receptor set was obtained from a man between 18 and 35 years old in good health. CDR3s include the opening cysteine and the closing phenylalanine or tryptophan. The order of the fields is J gene, V gene, D gene, clone size, CDR3 protein, CDR3 DNA. A D gene is named only where the DNA matches it firmly. Rows may omit the clone size; those that give it use once, few, many or a size class.

>TRBJ2-3|TRBV4-1|TRBD1|few
CASRIQGAEDTQYF
TGCGCCAGCAGAATACAGGGGGCCGAAGATACGCAGTATTTT
>TRBJ2-1|TRBV4-1|TRBD2|-
CASRVPGLATNEQFF
TGCGCCAGCAGGGTACCGGGACTAGCAACCAATGAGCAGTTCTTC
>TRBJ2-7|TRBV30|TRBD1|-
CAWSVGQGAFEQYF
TGTGCCTGGAGTGTAGGACAGGGGGCGTTCGAGCAGTACTTC
>TRBJ2-1|TRBV27|TRBD2|-
CASSPEVRGGKQFF
TGTGCCAGCAGTCCGGAGGTCCGCGGGGGGAAGCAGTTCTTC
>TRBJ2-7|TRBV5-1|-|few
CASSLSALNYEQYF
TGCGCCAGCAGCTTGTCAGCACTCAACTACGAGCAGTACTTC
>TRBJ2-3|TRBV7-3|TRBD2|few
CASSLGEGSGSDTQYF
TGTGCCAGCAGCTTAGGGGAGGGTAGCGGGAGTGATACGCAGTATTTT
>TRBJ2-3|TRBV7-9|TRBD1|-
CASSLASGQGGDTQYF
TGTGCCAGCAGCTTAGCGTCGGGACAGGGAGGGGATACGCAGTATTTT
>TRBJ1-2|TRBV29-1|-|few
CSEDRGQTGYTF
TGCAGCGAAGACAGAGGACAGACAGGCTACACCTTC
>TRBJ2-3|TRBV9|TRBD1|-
CASSFRQGGGTDTQYF
TGTGCCAGCAGCTTCCGACAGGGGGGCGGAACAGATACGCAGTATTTT
>TRBJ2-1|TRBV2|TRBD2|few
CASSASGRIYEQFF
TGTGCCAGCAGTGCCAGCGGGAGGATCTATGAGCAGTTCTTC
>TRBJ2-3|TRBV27|-|-
CASQNGGTDTQYF
TGTGCCAGCCAGAATGGCGGCACAGATACGCAGTATTTT
>TRBJ2-6|TRBV9|TRBD1|-
CASSYTGVIANVLTF
TGTGCCAGCAGCTATACAGGGGTGATTGCCAACGTCCTGACTTTC
>TRBJ1-1|TRBV2|-|-
CASSGAGVGNTEAFF
TGTGCCAGCAGTGGGGCAGGGGTAGGAAACACTGAAGCTTTCTTT
>TRBJ2-3|TRBV6-5|TRBD1|few
CASTRTGGMTDTQYF
TGTGCCAGTACCCGGACAGGGGGCATGACAGATACGCAGTATTTT
>TRBJ2-2|TRBV27|TRBD2|-
CASSSGRGGTGELFF
TGTGCCAGCTCTAGCGGGAGGGGCGGCACCGGGGAGCTGTTTTTT
>TRBJ2-7|TRBV7-8|-|-
CASSLQGGFPYEQYF
TGTGCCAGCAGCTTGCAGGGGGGTTTCCCCTACGAGCAGTACTTC
>TRBJ2-2|TRBV6-1|-|-
CASSNTGELFF
TGTGCCAGCAGTAACACCGGGGAGCTGTTTTTT
>TRBJ2-5|TRBV18|-|-
CASSPLSRHKETQYF
TGTGCCAGCTCACCACTTTCCCGGCACAAAGAGACCCAGTACTTC
>TRBJ2-4|TRBV10-3|TRBD2|few
CAIAQLAGDIQYF
TGTGCCATCGCCCAACTAGCGGGGGACATTCAGTACTTC
>TRBJ1-2|TRBV28|TRBD1|few
CASRIGQGGNYGYTF
TGTGCCAGCAGAATAGGACAGGGGGGTAACTATGGCTACACCTTC
>TRBJ2-1|TRBV9|-|-
CASSVGGDQYNEQFF
TGTGCCAGCAGCGTAGGGGGGGACCAATACAATGAGCAGTTCTTC
>TRBJ2-5|TRBV28|-|few
CASSLRVTTQYF
TGTGCCAGCAGTTTAAGGGTTACGACCCAGTACTTC
>TRBJ1-2|TRBV6-5|TRBD1|-
CASSGTGGAGYGYTF
TGTGCCAGCAGTGGGACAGGGGGCGCGGGCTATGGCTACACCTTC
>TRBJ1-1|TRBV6-5|-|few
CASSRQANTEAFF
TGTGCCAGCAGCCGACAGGCTAACACTGAAGCTTTCTTT
>TRBJ2-1|TRBV28|-|few
CASVQGGTYNEQFF
TGTGCCAGCGTCCAGGGGGGGACCTACAATGAGCAGTTCTTC
>TRBJ1-5|TRBV4-3|-|few
CASSQDWYEPQHF
TGCGCCAGCAGCCAAGATTGGTATGAGCCCCAGCATTTT
>TRBJ2-7|TRBV7-3|-|-
CASSFGQDSYEQYF
TGTGCCAGCAGCTTTGGTCAGGACTCCTACGAGCAGTACTTC
>TRBJ1-1|TRBV9|-|-
CASSVNPGDTEAFF
TGTGCCAGCAGCGTGAATCCAGGGGACACTGAAGCTTTCTTT
>TRBJ1-2|TRBV19|TRBD1|-
CASRRTGVYGYTF
TGTGCCAGTAGAAGGACAGGGGTTTATGGCTACACCTTC
>TRBJ1-2|TRBV10-2|-|-
CASSDRNENYGYTF
TGCGCCAGCAGTGATCGGAATGAAAACTATGGCTACACCTTC
>TRBJ2-1|TRBV9|-|few
CASSVASRSEQFF
TGTGCCAGCAGCGTAGCTTCAAGGTCTGAGCAGTTCTTC
>TRBJ2-1|TRBV12-2|-|-
CASRLAGGTSGRAEGNEQFF
TGTGCAAGTCGCTTAGCGGGAGGGACTAGCGGGAGGGCCGAGGGTAATGAGCAGTTCTTC
>TRBJ2-5|TRBV28|TRBD2|few
CASSLLGLAAGGVETQYF
TGTGCCAGCAGTTTATTGGGACTAGCGGCCGGAGGGGTAGAGACCCAGTACTTC
>TRBJ2-3|TRBV18|-|few
CASSPLAADTQYF
TGTGCCAGCTCACCACTAGCAGCAGATACGCAGTATTTT
>TRBJ2-7|TRBV19|TRBD1|-
CASSRPRTGGREQYF
TGTGCCAGTAGCCGTCCGAGGACAGGGGGACGCGAGCAGTACTTC
>TRBJ2-1|TRBV4-2|-|-
CASSQVHSSNEQFF
TGTGCCAGCAGCCAAGTCCACAGCAGCAATGAGCAGTTCTTC
>TRBJ2-5|TRBV28|-|-
CASSYYKETQYF
TGTGCCAGCAGCTACTATAAAGAGACCCAGTACTTC
>TRBJ1-1|TRBV5-1|TRBD1|-
CASSLMTGGGGTEAFF
TGCGCCAGCAGCTTAATGACAGGGGGAGGAGGCACTGAAGCTTTCTTT
>TRBJ2-4|TRBV7-2|TRBD2|-
CASRAGAPDIQYF
TGTGCCAGCAGAGCGGGGGCGCCGGACATTCAGTACTTC
>TRBJ2-1|TRBV29-1|TRBD1|-
CSVEGQGLYNEQFF
TGCAGCGTTGAGGGACAGGGCCTCTACAATGAGCAGTTCTTC